This T cell receptor (beta chain) was identified in a study of a mutant IDH1 vaccine in newly diagnosed glioma. The overall study: Patients began vaccination 4-6 weeks after radiotherapy alone, or with temozolomide cycles.

Repertoires were generated with immunoSEQ multiplex PCR, while TCRdb's copy carries only in-frame clones and drops some. This table holds about 29,000 clones, approximately 80% found once. Time point indicated: week 23, last vaccination. Every single dose of the vaccine, 300 ug of mutant IDH1 20-mer peptide, came with topical imiquimod. New WHO grade 3 or 4 IDH1-mutant, ATRX-lost astrocytomas were present in all donors. Looked up from germline, CDR1 is SGHVS and CDR2 is FQNEAQ. The CDR3 runs to 14 residues. Trimming shortened V by 7 bases and J by 4 bases, and 17 bases separated the two germline ends. Regarding this clone: What it binds is not known.

The chain joins TRBV7-8 to TRBJ2-7; D is possibly TRBD2 (5 bases). This sample comprised PBMCs, obtained from a glioma patient whose treatment included an IDH1 peptide vaccine. The TCR comes from a woman younger than 30 with glioma. DNA of the CDR3: TGTGCCAGCAACCCCTCGGGGAGTCGGTACGAGCAGTACTTC. This translates into CASNPSGSRYEQYF.